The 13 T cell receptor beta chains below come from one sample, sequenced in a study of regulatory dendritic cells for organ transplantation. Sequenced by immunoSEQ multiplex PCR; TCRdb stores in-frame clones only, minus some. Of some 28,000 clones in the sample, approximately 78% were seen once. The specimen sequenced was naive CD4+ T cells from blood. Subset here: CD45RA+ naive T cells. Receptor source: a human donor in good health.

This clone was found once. Here the CDR3 reads CASSRARVEDEQFF. The CDR3 region has the DNA TGCGCCAGCAGCCGAGCGCGGGTGGAGGATGAGCAGTTCTTC. The chain has TRBV5-1 and TRBJ2-1; D possibly corresponds to TRBD2 (5 bases). Germline V gene data show CDR1 as SGHRS and CDR2 as YFSETQ. This CDR3 has 14 amino acids. V gave up 4 bases and J gave up 8 bases, with 16 bases separating them.

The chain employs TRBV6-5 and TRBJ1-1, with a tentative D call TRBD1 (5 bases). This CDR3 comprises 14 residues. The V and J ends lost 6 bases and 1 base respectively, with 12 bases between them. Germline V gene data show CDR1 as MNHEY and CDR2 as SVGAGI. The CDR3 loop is CASRITGGNTEAFF. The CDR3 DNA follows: TGTGCCAGCAGGATCACGGGGGGGAACACTGAAGCTTTCTTT.

The CDR3 DNA is TGTGCCACCAGCAGCCCCGAGCGGGGGGGAAATGAGCAGTTCTTC. Translating gives CATSSPERGGNEQFF. The V call is TRBV15, the J call TRBJ2-1; 10 bases fit TRBD2. The CDR3 runs 15 residues. The V gene end was trimmed by 3 bases and the J gene end by 7 bases; junction bases not matched to a gene: 6. Germline lookup yields CDR1 LNHNV and CDR2 YYDKDF (reference sequence).

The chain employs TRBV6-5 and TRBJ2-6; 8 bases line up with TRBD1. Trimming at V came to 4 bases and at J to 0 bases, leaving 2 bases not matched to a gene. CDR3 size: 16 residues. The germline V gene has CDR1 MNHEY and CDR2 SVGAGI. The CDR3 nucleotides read TGTGCCAGCAGTTTGGACAGGGTCTCTGGGGCCAACGTCCTGACTTTC. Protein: CASSLDRVSGANVLTF.

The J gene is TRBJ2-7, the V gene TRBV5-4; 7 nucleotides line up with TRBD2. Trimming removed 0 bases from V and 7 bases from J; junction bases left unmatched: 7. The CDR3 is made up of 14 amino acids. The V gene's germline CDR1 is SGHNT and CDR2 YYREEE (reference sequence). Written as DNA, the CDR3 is TGTGCCAGCAGCTTGGAGGCAGGGCGGGGGGAGCAGTACTTC. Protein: CASSLEAGRGEQYF.

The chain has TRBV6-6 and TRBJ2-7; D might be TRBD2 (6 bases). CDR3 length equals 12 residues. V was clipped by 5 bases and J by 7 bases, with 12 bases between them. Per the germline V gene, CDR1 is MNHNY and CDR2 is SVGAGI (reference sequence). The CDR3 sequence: CASSRGFLEQYF. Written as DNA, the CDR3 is TGTGCCAGCAGTCGGGGGTTTCTGGAGCAGTACTTC.

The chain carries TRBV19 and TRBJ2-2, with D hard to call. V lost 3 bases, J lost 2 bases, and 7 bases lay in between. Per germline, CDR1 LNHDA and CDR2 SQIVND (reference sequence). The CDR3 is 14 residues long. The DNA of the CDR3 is TGTGCCAGTAGTATTAACAGAAACACCGGGGAGCTGTTTTTT. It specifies CASSINRNTGELFF.

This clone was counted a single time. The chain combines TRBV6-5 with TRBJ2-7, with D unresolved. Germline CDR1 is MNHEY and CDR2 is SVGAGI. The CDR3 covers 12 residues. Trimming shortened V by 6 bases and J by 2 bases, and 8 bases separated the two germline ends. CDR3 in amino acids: CASRTFPYEQYF. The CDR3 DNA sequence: TGTGCCAGCAGGACATTCCCCTACGAGCAGTACTTC.

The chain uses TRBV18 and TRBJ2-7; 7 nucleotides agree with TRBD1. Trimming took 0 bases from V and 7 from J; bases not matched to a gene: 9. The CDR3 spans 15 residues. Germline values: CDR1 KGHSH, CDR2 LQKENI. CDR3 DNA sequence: TGTGCCAGCTCACCACCGAACAGGGGAGTGGGGGAGCAGTACTTC. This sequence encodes CASSPPNRGVGEQYF.

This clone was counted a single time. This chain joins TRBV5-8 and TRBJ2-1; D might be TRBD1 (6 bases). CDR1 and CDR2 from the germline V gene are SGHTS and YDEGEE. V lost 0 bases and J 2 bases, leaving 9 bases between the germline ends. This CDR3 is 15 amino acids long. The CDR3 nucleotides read TGTGCCAGCAGCTTGGGGACAGTAGCCTACAATGAGCAGTTCTTC. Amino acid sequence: CASSLGTVAYNEQFF.

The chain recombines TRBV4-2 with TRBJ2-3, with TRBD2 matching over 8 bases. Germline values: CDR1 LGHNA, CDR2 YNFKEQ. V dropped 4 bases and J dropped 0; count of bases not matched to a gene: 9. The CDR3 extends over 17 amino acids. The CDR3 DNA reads TGTGCCAGCAGCCCCCGGACTAGCCAAACTAGCACAGATACGCAGTATTTT. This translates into CASSPRTSQTSTDTQYF.

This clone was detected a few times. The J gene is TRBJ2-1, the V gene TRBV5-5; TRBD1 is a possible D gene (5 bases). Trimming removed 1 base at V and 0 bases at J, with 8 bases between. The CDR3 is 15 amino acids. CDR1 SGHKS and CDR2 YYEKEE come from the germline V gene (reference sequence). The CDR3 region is CASSLSQGSYNEQFF. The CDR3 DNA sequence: TGTGCCAGCAGCTTGAGCCAGGGCTCCTACAATGAGCAGTTCTTC.

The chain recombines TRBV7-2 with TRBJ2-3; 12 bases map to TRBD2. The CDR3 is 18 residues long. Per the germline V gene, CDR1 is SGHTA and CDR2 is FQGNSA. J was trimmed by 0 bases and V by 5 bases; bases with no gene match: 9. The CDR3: CASSHGLAGKISTDTQYF. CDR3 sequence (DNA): TGTGCCAGCAGCCACGGACTAGCGGGGAAGATCAGCACAGATACGCAGTATTTT. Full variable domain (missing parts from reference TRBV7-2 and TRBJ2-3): GAGVSQSPSNKVTEKGKDVELRCDPISGHTALYWYRQSLGQGLEFLIYFQGNSAPDKSGLPSDRFSAERTGGSVSTLTIQRTQQEDSAVYLCASSHGLAGKISTDTQYFGPGTRLTVL.